This T cell receptor beta chain came from a study of long-term antiretroviral therapy in people with HIV. The CDR3 is 13 residues long. Germline CDR1 is SNHLY and CDR2 is FYNNEI. The V gene lost 11 bases and the J gene lost 6 bases, with 17 bases spanning the gap. Survey level was the resolution at which the v3.0 immunoSEQ assay ran. Here immunoSEQ multiplex PCR was the method, and the copy in TCRdb shows in-frame clones only, minus some. This sample has more than 15,000 clones, with 81% found just once. As to this clone: Its antigen is not identified.

Findings and limits, study-wide: Collection of the blood took place between the mid-2000s and the late 2010s. The ART regimens in use then may have been less effective than current ones. ART adherence was not documented, and neither viral resistance nor therapy changes had any data.

The clonotype comes from a young man with HIV. The V and J genes are TRBV2 and TRBJ1-5; a weak D match, TRBD1 (6 bases). Sequenced here: unsorted PBMCs, sampled 0.3 years after starting antiretroviral therapy. The DNA of the CDR3 is TGTGCCTCTCTAAGGGGACAAGGTCAGCCCCAGCATTTT. The encoded protein is CASLRGQGQPQHF.